This TCR beta chain was sequenced in a study of graft-versus-host responses after intestinal transplantation. Study background: Each recipient received anti-thymocyte globulin induction, then tacrolimus and steroids for approximately 3 years. Overall study results and limits: Detection of GvH clones occurred in recipient marrow, and some had their first appearance in ileum or blood.

Germline V lookup: CDR1 SGHDT, CDR2 YYEEEE. The CDR3 runs to 14 residues. V lost 3 bases, J lost 6 bases, and 6 bases stayed unmatched. Generated by immunoSEQ multiplex PCR, the TCRdb table keeps only in-frame clones and is missing some. Counted here are around 15,000 clones, around a third occurring once; the ten biggest clones make up around 3.6%. The V gene is TRBV5-6, the J gene TRBJ2-4; TRBD1 matches 7 bases. The material sequenced was alloreactive CD4+ T cells from a mixed lymphocyte reaction culture, taken before intestinal transplant. The subset: CFSE-low proliferating T cells sorted from approximately 6-day pre-transplant mixed lymphocyte reaction (GvH or HvG direction). This TCR derives from a human patient who received an intestinal transplant. CDR3 in amino acids: CASSSYNRGNIQYF. The CDR3 DNA follows: TGTGCCAGCAGCTCCTACAACAGGGGAAACATTCAGTACTTC.